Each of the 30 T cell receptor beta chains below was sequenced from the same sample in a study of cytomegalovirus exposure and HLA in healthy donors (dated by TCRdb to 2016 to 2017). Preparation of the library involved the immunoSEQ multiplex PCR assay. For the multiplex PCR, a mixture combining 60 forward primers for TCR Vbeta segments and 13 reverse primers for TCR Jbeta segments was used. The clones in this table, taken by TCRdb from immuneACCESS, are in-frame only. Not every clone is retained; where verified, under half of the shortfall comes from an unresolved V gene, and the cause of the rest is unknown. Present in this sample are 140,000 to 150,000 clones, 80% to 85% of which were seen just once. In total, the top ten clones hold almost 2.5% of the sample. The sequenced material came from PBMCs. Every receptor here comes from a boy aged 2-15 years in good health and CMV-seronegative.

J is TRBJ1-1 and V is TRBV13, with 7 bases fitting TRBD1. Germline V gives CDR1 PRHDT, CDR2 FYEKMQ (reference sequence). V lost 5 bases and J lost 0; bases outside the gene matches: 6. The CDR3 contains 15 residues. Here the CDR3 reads CASSSPGTVNTEAFF. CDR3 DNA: TGTGCCAGCAGCAGCCCCGGGACAGTGAACACTGAAGCTTTCTTT.

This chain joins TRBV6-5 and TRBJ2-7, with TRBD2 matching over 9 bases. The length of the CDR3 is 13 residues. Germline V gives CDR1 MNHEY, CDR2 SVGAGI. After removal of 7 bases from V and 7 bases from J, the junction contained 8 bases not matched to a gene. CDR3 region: CASKQGGRGEQYF. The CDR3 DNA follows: TGTGCCAGCAAGCAGGGCGGGAGGGGGGAGCAGTACTTC.

The CDR3 nucleotides are TGTGCCAGCAGCAGAGAGACAGGGCGGGAGACCCAGTACTTC. Translation: CASSRETGRETQYF. The genes are TRBV27 and TRBJ2-5; 7 positions match TRBD1. The CDR3 has 14 amino acids. With 6 bases clipped from V and 5 bases from J, the junction kept 9 bases outside the gene matches. Germline assignment: CDR1 MNHEY and CDR2 SMNVEV (reference sequence).

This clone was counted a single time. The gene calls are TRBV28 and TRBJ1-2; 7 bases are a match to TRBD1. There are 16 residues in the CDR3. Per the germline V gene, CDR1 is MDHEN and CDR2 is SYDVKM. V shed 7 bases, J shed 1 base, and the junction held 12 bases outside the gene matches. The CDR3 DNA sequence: TGTGCCAGCACCGCCCGGCGGGACAGATTTAACTATGGCTACACCTTC. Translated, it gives CASTARRDRFNYGYTF.

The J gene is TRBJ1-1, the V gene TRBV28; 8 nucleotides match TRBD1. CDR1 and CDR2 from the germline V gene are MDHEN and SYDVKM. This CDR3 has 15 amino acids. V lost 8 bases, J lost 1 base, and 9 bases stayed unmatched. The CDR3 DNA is TGTGCCAGCCCACCCCCCGGGACAGGGAACACTGAAGCTTTCTTT. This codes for CASPPPGTGNTEAFF.

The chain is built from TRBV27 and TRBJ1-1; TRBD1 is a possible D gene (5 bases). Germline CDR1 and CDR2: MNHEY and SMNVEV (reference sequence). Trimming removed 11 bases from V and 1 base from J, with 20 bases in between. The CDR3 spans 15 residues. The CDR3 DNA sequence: TGTGCCTGCGGGGTTGCGGGGAGGGGGAACACTGAAGCTTTCTTT. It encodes CACGVAGRGNTEAFF.

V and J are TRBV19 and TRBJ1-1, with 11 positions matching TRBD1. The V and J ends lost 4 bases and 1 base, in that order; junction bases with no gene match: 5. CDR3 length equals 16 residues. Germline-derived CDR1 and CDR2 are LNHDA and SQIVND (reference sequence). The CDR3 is CASSTRDRGENTEAFF. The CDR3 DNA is TGTGCCAGTAGTACGAGGGACAGGGGGGAGAACACTGAAGCTTTCTTT.

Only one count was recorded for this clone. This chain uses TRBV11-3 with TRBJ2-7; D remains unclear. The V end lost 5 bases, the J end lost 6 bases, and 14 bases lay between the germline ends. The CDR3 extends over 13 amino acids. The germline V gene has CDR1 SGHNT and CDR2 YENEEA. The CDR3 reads CASSPEVYREQYF. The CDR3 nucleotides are TGTGCCAGCAGCCCCGAGGTCTACCGCGAGCAGTACTTC.

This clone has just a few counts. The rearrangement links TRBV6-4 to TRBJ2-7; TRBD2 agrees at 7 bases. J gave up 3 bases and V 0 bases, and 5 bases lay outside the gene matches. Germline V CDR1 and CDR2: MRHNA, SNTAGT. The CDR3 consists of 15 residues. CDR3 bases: TGTGCCAGCAGTGACTCGGCGGGAGCAAACTACGAGCAGTACTTC. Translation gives CASSDSAGANYEQYF.

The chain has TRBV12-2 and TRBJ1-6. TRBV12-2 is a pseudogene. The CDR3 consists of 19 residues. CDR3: CASRLVGVCSGLYNSPLHF. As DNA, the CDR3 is TGTGCAAGTCGCTTAGTTGGCGTTTGCTCGGGATTATATAATTCACCCCTCCACTTT.

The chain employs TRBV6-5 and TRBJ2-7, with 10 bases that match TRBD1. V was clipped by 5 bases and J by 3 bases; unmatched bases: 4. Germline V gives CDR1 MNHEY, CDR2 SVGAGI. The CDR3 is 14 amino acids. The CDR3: CASSRRDRGYEQYF. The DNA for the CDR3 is TGTGCCAGCAGTCGACGGGACAGGGGCTACGAGCAGTACTTC.

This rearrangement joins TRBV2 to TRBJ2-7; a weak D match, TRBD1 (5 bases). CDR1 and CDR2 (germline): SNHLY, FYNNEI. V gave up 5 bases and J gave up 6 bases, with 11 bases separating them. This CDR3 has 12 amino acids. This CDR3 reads CASSTARAEQYF. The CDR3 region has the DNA TGTGCCAGCAGTACAGCCAGGGCCGAGCAGTACTTC.

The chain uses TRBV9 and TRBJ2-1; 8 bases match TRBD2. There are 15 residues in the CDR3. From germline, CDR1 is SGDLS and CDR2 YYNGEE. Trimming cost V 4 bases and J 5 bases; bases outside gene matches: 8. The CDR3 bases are TGTGCCAGCAGCATAGTTTCGGGAGGGAACAATGAGCAGTTCTTC. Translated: CASSIVSGGNNEQFF.

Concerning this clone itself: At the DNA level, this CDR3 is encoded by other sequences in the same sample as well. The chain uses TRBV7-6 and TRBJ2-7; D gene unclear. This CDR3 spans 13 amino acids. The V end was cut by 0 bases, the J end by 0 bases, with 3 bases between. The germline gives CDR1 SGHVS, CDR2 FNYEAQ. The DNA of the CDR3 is TGTGCCAGCAGCTTAGCGGCCTCCTACGAGCAGTACTTC. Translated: CASSLAASYEQYF.

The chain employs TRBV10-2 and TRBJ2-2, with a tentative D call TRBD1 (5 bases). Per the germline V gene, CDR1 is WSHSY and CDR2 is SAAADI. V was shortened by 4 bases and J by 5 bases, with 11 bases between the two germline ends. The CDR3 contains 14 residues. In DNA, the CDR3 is TGCGCCAGCAGTGTCACAGGACCTACCGGGGAGCTGTTTTTT. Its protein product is CASSVTGPTGELFF.

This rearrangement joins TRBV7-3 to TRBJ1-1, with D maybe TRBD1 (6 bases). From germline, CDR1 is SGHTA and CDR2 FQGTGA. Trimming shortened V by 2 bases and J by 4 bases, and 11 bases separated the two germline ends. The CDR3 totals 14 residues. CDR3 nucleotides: TGTGCCAGCAGCTTAGGAGTAGGGGGCACTGAAGCTTTCTTT. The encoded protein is CASSLGVGGTEAFF.

The CDR3 nucleotides read TGTGCCAGCAGGACCGGGACAGAAAGAAACACTGAAGCTTTCTTT. Its protein product is CASRTGTERNTEAFF. V gene TRBV6-1 combines with J gene TRBJ1-1, with TRBD1 matching 7 bases. The trim removed 6 bases at V and 2 bases at J, leaving 9 bases unmatched. CDR1 and CDR2 (germline): MNHNS, SASEGT. The CDR3 contains 15 residues.

CDR3 coding DNA: TGTGCCAGCTCACCACCCCCCGGGGGAGAGACCCAGTACTTC. This encodes CASSPPPGGETQYF. V gene TRBV18 combines with J gene TRBJ2-5; D perhaps matches TRBD2 (6 bases). Per the germline V gene, CDR1 is KGHSH and CDR2 is LQKENI. This CDR3 comprises 14 residues. The germline V and J ends were trimmed by 0 bases and 4 bases, with 9 bases remaining between them.

This CDR3 is CASSFGVIETQYF. In DNA form, the CDR3 reads TGTGCCAGCAGCTTCGGGGTAATCGAGACCCAGTACTTC. The chain recombines TRBV7-6 with TRBJ2-5, with a possible D match to TRBD2 (5 bases). The CDR3 has 13 residues. The V end was cut by 3 bases, the J end by 5 bases, with 10 bases between. Germline CDR1 is SGHVS and CDR2 is FNYEAQ.

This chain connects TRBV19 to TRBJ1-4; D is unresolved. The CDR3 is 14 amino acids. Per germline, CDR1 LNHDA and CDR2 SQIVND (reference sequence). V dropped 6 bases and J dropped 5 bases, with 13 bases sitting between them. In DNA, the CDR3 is TGTGCCAGTAGAAAGGACCCGGGGAATGAAAAACTGTTTTTT. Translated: CASRKDPGNEKLFF.

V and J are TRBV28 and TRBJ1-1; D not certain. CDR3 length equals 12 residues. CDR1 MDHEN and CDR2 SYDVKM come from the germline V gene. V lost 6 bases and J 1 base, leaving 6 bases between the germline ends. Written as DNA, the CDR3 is TGTGCCAGCAGCCTGAGGAACACTGAAGCTTTCTTT. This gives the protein CASSLRNTEAFF.

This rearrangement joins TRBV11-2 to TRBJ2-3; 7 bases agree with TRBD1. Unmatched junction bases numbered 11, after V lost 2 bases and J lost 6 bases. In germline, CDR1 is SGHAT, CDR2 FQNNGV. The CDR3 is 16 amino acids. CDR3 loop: CASSLFTTGSRDTQYF. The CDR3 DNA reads TGTGCCAGCAGCTTATTTACGACAGGGAGCAGGGATACGCAGTATTTT.

The CDR3 spells CASSPQDYEQYF. CDR3 nucleotides: TGTGCCAGCAGCCCACAGGATTACGAGCAGTACTTC. The chain links TRBV14 to TRBJ2-7; D is possibly TRBD1 (5 bases). This CDR3 comprises 12 residues. The germline V and J ends were trimmed by 4 bases and 4 bases, with 8 bases remaining between them. CDR1 SGHDN and CDR2 FVKESK come from the germline V gene. Looking up the rest from reference TRBV14 and TRBJ2-7 gives the full variable domain: EAGVTQFPSHSVIEKGQTVTLRCDPISGHDNLYWYRRVMGKEIKFLLHFVKESKQDESGMPNNRFLAERTGGTYSTLKVQPAELEDSGVYFCASSPQDYEQYFGPGTRLTVT.

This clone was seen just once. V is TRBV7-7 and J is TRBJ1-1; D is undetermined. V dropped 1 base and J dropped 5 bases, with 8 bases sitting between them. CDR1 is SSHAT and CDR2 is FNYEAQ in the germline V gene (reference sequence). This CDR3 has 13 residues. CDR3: CASSLDRGTEAFF. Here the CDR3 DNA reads TGTGCCAGCAGCTTAGACCGGGGAACTGAAGCTTTCTTT.

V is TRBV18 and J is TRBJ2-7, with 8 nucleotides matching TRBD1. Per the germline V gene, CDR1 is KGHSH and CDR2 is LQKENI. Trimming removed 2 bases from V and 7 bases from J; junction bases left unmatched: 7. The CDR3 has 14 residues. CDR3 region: CASSPGQGVGEQYF. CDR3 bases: TGTGCCAGCTCACCAGGACAGGGCGTTGGGGAGCAGTACTTC.

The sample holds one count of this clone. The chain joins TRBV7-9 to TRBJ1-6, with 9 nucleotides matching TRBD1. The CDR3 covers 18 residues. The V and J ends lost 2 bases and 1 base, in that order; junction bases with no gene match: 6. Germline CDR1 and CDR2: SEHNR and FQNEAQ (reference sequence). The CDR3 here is CASSLPGQGSSYNSPLHF. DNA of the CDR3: TGTGCCAGCAGCTTACCAGGACAGGGGAGTTCCTATAATTCACCCCTCCACTTT.

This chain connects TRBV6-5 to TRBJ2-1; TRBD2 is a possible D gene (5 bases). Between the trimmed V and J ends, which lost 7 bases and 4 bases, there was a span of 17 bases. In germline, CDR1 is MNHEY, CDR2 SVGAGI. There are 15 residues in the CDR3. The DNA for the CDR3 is TGTGCCAGCACCAATGAGGGAAACAAGTACAATGAGCAGTTCTTC. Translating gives CASTNEGNKYNEQFF.

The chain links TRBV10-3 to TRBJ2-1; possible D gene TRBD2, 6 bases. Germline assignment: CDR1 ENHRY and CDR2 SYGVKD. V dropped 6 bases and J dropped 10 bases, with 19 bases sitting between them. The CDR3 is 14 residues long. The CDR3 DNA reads TGTGCCATCAGGGACGAGCGGGCTGGAGGCGAGCAGTTCTTC. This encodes CAIRDERAGGEQFF.

CDR3 amino acids: CASSLGQSLFREQYF. The CDR3 DNA follows: TGTGCCAGCAGTCTGGGACAGAGTCTTTTTCGCGAGCAGTACTTC. This chain connects TRBV6-1 to TRBJ2-7; TRBD1 aligns across 7 bases. Germline lookup yields CDR1 MNHNS and CDR2 SASEGT. The CDR3 spans 15 residues. Germline trimming cut 5 bases from V and 6 bases from J; bases unmatched to any gene: 13.

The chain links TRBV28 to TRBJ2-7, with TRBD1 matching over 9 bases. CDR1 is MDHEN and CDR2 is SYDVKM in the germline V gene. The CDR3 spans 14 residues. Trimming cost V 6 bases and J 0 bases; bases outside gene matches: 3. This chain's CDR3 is CASSRTGDSYEQYF. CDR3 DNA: TGTGCCAGCAGCCGGACAGGGGACTCCTACGAGCAGTACTTC.